A single sample gave rise to the 22 T cell receptor beta chains below, sequenced in a study of T cells in Graves' hyperthyroidism and ophthalmopathy (dated by TCRdb to 2018 to 2020). The receptor library was made with multiplex PCR. This sample was sequenced with an Illumina HiSeq 2000. Amplification of TCR beta CDR3 regions was carried out from RNA transcripts. The TCR CDR3 was subjected to a first round of RT-PCR using the HTBI primer set and the Qiagen OneStep RT-PCR kit. Starting from the raw public reads, TCRdb applied fastp trimming at Q25, assembled clones with MiXCR and retained in-frame beta chains. For every CDR3 protein sequence, its rows merge into one entry that carries the most common genes and DNA. Present in this sample are 270,000 or so distinct CDR3 sequences, about 25% of which were seen just once. Together, the top ten hold roughly 24% of the sample. Material for sequencing was blood. These receptor sequences come from a man aged 40-49 years with Graves' hyperthyroidism that later progressed to Graves' ophthalmopathy.

This clonotype has a count of ten or more. In nucleotides, the CDR3 is TGTGCCAGCAGTTCCACTAGCGGGAGCGCGGAGACCCAGTACTTC. Translation gives CASSSTSGSAETQYF. The chain is built from TRBV28 and TRBJ2-5; TRBD2 matches at 11 bases. The germline V gene has CDR1 MDHEN and CDR2 SYDVKM. After removal of 4 bases from V and 5 bases from J, the junction contained 6 bases not matched to a gene. The CDR3 has 15 residues.

The rearrangement links TRBV24-1 to TRBJ2-7, with D perhaps being TRBD1 or TRBD2 (5 bases each). CDR1 is KGHDR and CDR2 is SFDVKD in the germline V gene. Trimming took off 8 bases at V and 1 base at J, with 11 bases between the two ends. The CDR3 extends over 13 amino acids. The CDR3 loop reads CATTGTRSYEQYF. The CDR3 bases are TGTGCCACCACCGGGACGAGATCCTACGAGCAGTACTTC.

The sample holds many counts of this clonotype. The gene calls are TRBV6-1 and TRBJ2-7; TRBD2 is a possible D gene (6 bases). This CDR3 comprises 15 residues. Trimming took off 1 base at V and 4 bases at J, with 14 bases between the two ends. Germline V gives CDR1 MNHNS, CDR2 SASEGT. The CDR3 nucleotides read TGTGCCAGCAGTGAAGGTGGAGGGATAGGTTACGAGCAGTACTTC. It specifies CASSEGGGIGYEQYF.

This clonotype was observed many times. This chain uses TRBV15 with TRBJ1-5; 7 bases match TRBD1. Unmatched junction bases numbered 10, after V lost 4 bases and J lost 7 bases. The CDR3 length is 15 residues. Germline-derived CDR1 and CDR2 are LNHNV and YYDKDF (reference sequence). DNA for the CDR3: TGTGCCACCAGCACCAGGACAGGTGGGATGCAGCCCCAGCATTTT. Residues: CATSTRTGGMQPQHF.

At least ten counts were recorded for this clonotype. The genes are TRBV7-2 and TRBJ2-5, with D tentatively TRBD1 (5 bases). Looked up from germline, CDR1 is SGHTA and CDR2 is FQGNSA. V was shortened by 3 bases and J by 3 bases, with 11 bases between the two germline ends. This CDR3 is 14 amino acids long. The CDR3 DNA follows: TGTGCCAGCAGCTTTACAGAAGGGGAAGAGACCCAGTACTTC. Encoded protein: CASSFTEGEETQYF. Variable domain in full (rest from reference TRBV7-2 and TRBJ2-5): GAGVSQSPSNKVTEKGKDVELRCDPISGHTALYWYRQSLGQGLEFLIYFQGNSAPDKSGLPSDRFSAERTGGSVSTLTIQRTQQEDSAVYLCASSFTEGEETQYFGPGTRLLVL.

This clonotype was seen only a few times. The chain uses TRBV7-9 and TRBJ2-5; D is unclear. Germline V gene data show CDR1 as SEHNR and CDR2 as FQNEAQ (reference sequence). The length of the CDR3 is 14 residues. The V end lost 3 bases, the J end lost 3 bases, and 11 bases lay between the germline ends. The CDR3 loop reads CASSFLTQEETQYF. The CDR3 nucleotides read TGTGCCAGCAGCTTCTTGACCCAGGAAGAGACCCAGTACTTC.

This clonotype was observed many times. V gene TRBV30 combines with J gene TRBJ2-7; no clear D gene. Trimming left V 1 base short and J 7 bases short, with 11 bases between. Germline values: CDR1 GTSNPN, CDR2 SVGIG (reference sequence). This CDR3 is 12 amino acids long. This CDR3 reads CAWSGPWVEQYF. DNA for the CDR3: TGTGCCTGGAGTGGACCTTGGGTTGAGCAGTACTTC.

This chain uses TRBV24-1 with TRBJ1-3; D ambiguous. CDR1 and CDR2 (germline): KGHDR, SFDVKD. This CDR3 contains 16 residues. Trimming took off 1 base at V and 0 bases at J, with 9 bases between the two ends. The CDR3 loop reads CATSDFLISSGNTIYF. DNA for the CDR3: TGTGCCACCAGTGATTTTCTCATAAGCTCTGGAAACACCATATATTTT.

This clonotype was detected many times. CDR3 bases: TGTGCCAGCAGCTTAACGGCCCTACATTACGAGCAGTACTTC. Its translation is CASSLTALHYEQYF. J is TRBJ2-7 and V is TRBV7-2; D gene unclear. The CDR3 runs to 14 residues. Per germline, CDR1 SGHTA and CDR2 FQGNSA. The V and J ends lost 2 bases and 4 bases respectively, with 12 bases between them.

The gene calls are TRBV7-8 and TRBJ1-2; no clear D. The V gene's germline CDR1 is SGHVS and CDR2 FQNEAQ. This CDR3 contains 15 residues. The ends were cut back, 1 base at V and 2 bases at J, with 11 bases in the middle. In DNA form, the CDR3 reads TGTGCCAGCAGCTTAGTCGCGACCGGGAACTATGGCTACACCTTC. Its translation: CASSLVATGNYGYTF.

This clonotype was detected ten times or more. This chain links TRBV12-3 or TRBV12-4 with TRBJ2-4; D is possibly TRBD1 (5 bases). The CDR3 is made up of 17 amino acids. V dropped 3 bases and J dropped 0 bases, with 15 bases sitting between them. Here the CDR3 DNA reads TGTGCCAGCAGTTTGGGGCAGCAATACCTAGCCAAAAACATTCAGTACTTC. Protein product: CASSLGQQYLAKNIQYF.

This clonotype was picked up many times. The rearrangement joins TRBV2 to TRBJ2-5, with 10 bases lining up with TRBD2. Germline loops: CDR1 SNHLY, CDR2 FYNNEI. CDR3 length: 18 amino acids. The V segment lost 6 bases and the J segment 3 bases; nucleotides outside the gene matches: 16. The CDR3 here is CASRKLAGIRPVKETQYF. CDR3 DNA sequence: TGTGCCAGCAGGAAACTAGCGGGAATTCGCCCCGTTAAAGAGACCCAGTACTTC.

The sample holds many counts of this clonotype. The rearrangement links TRBV20-1 to TRBJ2-2, with TRBD2 as a possible D gene (5 bases). Trimming removed 0 bases at V and 4 bases at J, with 9 bases between. CDR1 DFQATT and CDR2 SNEGSKA come from the germline V gene (reference sequence). This CDR3 has 14 residues. Here the CDR3 reads CSARDASLTGELFF. CDR3 bases: TGCAGTGCTAGAGATGCTAGCCTCACCGGGGAGCTGTTTTTT.

This clonotype has a count of ten or more. The gene calls are TRBV9 and TRBJ1-3; weak D call: TRBD1 (5 bases). V was cut by 8 bases and J by 2 bases, with 14 bases left in between. This CDR3 spans 14 amino acids. Looked up from germline, CDR1 is SGDLS and CDR2 is YYNGEE. This chain's CDR3 is CASDRGSAGNTIYF. In DNA, the CDR3 is TGTGCCAGTGATCGGGGGTCAGCTGGAAACACCATATATTTT.

V is TRBV5-1 and J is TRBJ2-5; 12 nucleotides align to TRBD2. V lost 5 bases to trimming and J lost 1 base; unmatched junction nucleotides: 12. The CDR3 runs 18 residues. Per germline, CDR1 SGHRS and CDR2 YFSETQ. Written as DNA, the CDR3 is TGCGCCAGCAGGGAAACGAGACTAGCGGGAGTCGCCCAAGAGACCCAGTACTTC. Residues: CASRETRLAGVAQETQYF.

The table lists this clonotype with many counts. V gene TRBV2 combines with J gene TRBJ2-2, with 8 bases identical to TRBD1. CDR3 size: 14 residues. V gave up 4 bases and J gave up 4 bases; unmatched junction bases: 2. The germline V gene encodes CDR1 SNHLY and CDR2 FYNNEI. CDR3 in amino acids: CASSVGTGTGELFF. In DNA, the CDR3 is TGTGCCAGCAGTGTAGGGACAGGCACCGGGGAGCTGTTTTTT.

This clonotype was counted at least ten times. The rearrangement uses TRBV10-3 and TRBJ1-3; 8 bases agree with TRBD1. This CDR3 has 14 amino acids. V was pared by 6 bases and J by 4 bases, with 5 bases of the junction left unmatched. Germline V gene lookup returns CDR1 ENHRY and CDR2 SYGVKD. The CDR3 is CAIRTGARGNTIYF. CDR3 nucleotide sequence: TGTGCCATCAGGACAGGGGCTCGCGGAAACACCATATATTTT.

V and J are TRBV28 and TRBJ1-2; 10 bases match TRBD1. Germline V lookup: CDR1 MDHEN, CDR2 SYDVKM. The CDR3 is 15 amino acids. J lost 5 bases, V lost 3 bases, and 6 bases had no gene match. This CDR3 reads CASSLRDRGGYGYTF. CDR3 nucleotide sequence: TGTGCCAGCAGTTTGAGGGACAGGGGCGGTTATGGCTACACCTTC.

This clonotype was picked up many times. The chain carries TRBV6-5 and TRBJ2-7; D might be TRBD2 (6 bases). With 4 bases removed from V and 7 bases from J, the gap between germline ends came to 20 bases. The length of the CDR3 is 15 residues. The germline V gene has CDR1 MNHEY and CDR2 SVGAGI. The DNA of the CDR3 is TGTGCCAGCAGTTTGTTTAGCGGCCTCCTACCGGAGCAGTACTTC. It encodes CASSLFSGLLPEQYF.

In its sample, this clonotype was seen many times. This chain connects TRBV6-1 to TRBJ2-2; TRBD1 matches 8 bases. CDR1 is MNHNS, CDR2 SASEGT, per germline. Trimming at V came to 6 bases and at J to 7 bases, leaving 10 bases not matched to a gene. The CDR3 has 15 residues. The CDR3 loop is CASRTGQGSVGELFF. The CDR3 nucleotides are TGTGCCAGCAGGACTGGACAGGGTTCTGTCGGGGAGCTGTTTTTT.

The chain couples TRBV20-1 to TRBJ2-2; TRBD2 is a possible D gene (5 bases). The CDR3 spans 14 residues. V lost 7 bases, J lost 6 bases, and 18 bases lay in between. The V gene's germline CDR1 is DFQATT and CDR2 SNEGSKA (reference sequence). The CDR3 protein is CSVPAEGLAGELFF. DNA for the CDR3: TGCAGTGTCCCCGCCGAGGGCCTCGCCGGGGAGCTGTTTTTT.

The sample holds many counts of this clonotype. This sequence joins TRBV5-1 and TRBJ1-1, with a weak D call TRBD1 (5 bases). The V end was cut by 3 bases, the J end by 1 base, with 16 bases between. Looked up from germline, CDR1 is SGHRS and CDR2 is YFSETQ. The CDR3 runs to 16 residues. The CDR3, as DNA: TGCGCCAGCAGCTCAACCACCCAGGGTGGGAACACTGAAGCTTTCTTT. The encoded protein is CASSSTTQGGNTEAFF.